This T cell receptor beta chain was documented in a study of identical twins. Study-level points and caveats: The same donors were not followed; conclusions instead depended on cross-sectional statistical analysis. Beta clonotypes that were abundant in cord blood contained fewer insertions, a pattern absent from memory repertoires.

Carrying unique molecular identifiers, the cDNA also gained a universal primer site through template switching. MiXCR was run by TCRdb on the 5' RACE reads, yielding one entry per CDR3 protein. The sample yields under 800,000 distinct CDR3 sequences, over 20% seen once. Per the germline V gene, CDR1 is LNHNV and CDR2 is YYDKDF (reference sequence). CDR3 length: 13 residues. Trimming took 2 bases from V and 3 from J, leaving 7 bases between them. Concerning this clonotype itself: What it recognizes is unknown.

These data also featured in a second study, about T cells expressing NK-cell markers. In that study: In a group of 5 or 6 donors, dominant NKG2C+ clonotypes represented roughly 1.0-7.5% of CD8+ T cells.

The rearrangement uses TRBV15 and TRBJ1-1; D uncertain. This TCR came from a woman under 30 in good health. Material: PBMCs. CDR3 region: CATSRRRDTEAFF. DNA for the CDR3: TGTGCCACCAGCAGAAGACGGGACACTGAAGCTTTCTTT.